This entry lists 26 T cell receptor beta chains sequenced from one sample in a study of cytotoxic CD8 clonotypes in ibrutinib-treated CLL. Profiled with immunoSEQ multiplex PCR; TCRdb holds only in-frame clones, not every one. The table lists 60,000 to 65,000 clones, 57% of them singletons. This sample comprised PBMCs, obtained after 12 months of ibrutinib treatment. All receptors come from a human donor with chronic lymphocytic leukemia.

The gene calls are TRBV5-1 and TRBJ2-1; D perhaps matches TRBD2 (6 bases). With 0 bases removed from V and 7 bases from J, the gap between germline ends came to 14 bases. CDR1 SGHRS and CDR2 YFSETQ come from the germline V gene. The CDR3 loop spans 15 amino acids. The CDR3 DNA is TGCGCCAGCAGCTTGGCTCAGGGAGGTAGGAATGAGCAGTTCTTC. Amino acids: CASSLAQGGRNEQFF.

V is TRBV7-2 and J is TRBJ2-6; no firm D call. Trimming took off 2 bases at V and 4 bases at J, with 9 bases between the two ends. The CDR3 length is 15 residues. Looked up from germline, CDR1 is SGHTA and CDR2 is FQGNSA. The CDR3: CASSLSITGANVLTF. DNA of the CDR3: TGTGCCAGCAGCTTATCAATCACGGGGGCCAACGTCCTGACTTTC. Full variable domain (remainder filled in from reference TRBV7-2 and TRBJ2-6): GAGVSQSPSNKVTEKGKDVELRCDPISGHTALYWYRQSLGQGLEFLIYFQGNSAPDKSGLPSDRFSAERTGGSVSTLTIQRTQQEDSAVYLCASSLSITGANVLTFGAGSRLTVL.

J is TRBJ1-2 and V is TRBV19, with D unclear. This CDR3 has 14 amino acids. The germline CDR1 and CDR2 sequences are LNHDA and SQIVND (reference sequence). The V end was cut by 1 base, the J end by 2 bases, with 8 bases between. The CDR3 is CASSIGQMNYGYTF. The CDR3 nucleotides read TGTGCCAGTAGTATAGGCCAGATGAACTATGGCTACACCTTC.

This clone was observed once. The DNA for the CDR3 is TGTGCCAGCAGTTACGGGACACCAGGAAACACCATATATTTT. Amino acid sequence: CASSYGTPGNTIYF. The chain links TRBV6-5 to TRBJ1-3, with D possibly matching TRBD1 (6 bases). CDR1 is MNHEY and CDR2 is SVGAGI in the germline V gene. Trimming pared 2 bases from V and 4 bases from J, leaving 9 bases between. The CDR3 runs 14 residues.

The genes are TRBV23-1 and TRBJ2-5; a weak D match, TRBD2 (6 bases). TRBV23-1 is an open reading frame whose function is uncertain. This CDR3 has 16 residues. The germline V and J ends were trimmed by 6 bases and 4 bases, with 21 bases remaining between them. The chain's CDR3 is CASSRRREWGPETQYF. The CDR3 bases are TGCGCCAGCAGCCGCCGCCGGGAGTGGGGACCAGAGACCCAGTACTTC.

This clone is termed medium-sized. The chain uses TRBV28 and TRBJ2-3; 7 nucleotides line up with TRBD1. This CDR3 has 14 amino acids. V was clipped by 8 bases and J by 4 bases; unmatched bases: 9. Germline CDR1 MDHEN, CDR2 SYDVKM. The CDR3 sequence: CASVDRQGPDTQYF. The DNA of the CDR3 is TGTGCCAGCGTAGATCGACAGGGACCAGATACGCAGTATTTT.

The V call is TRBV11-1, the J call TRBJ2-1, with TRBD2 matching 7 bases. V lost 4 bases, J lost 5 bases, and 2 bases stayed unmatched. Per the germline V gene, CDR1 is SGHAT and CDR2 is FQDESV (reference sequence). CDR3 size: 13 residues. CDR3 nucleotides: TGTGCCAGCAGCTCGGGACTACACAATGAGCAGTTCTTC. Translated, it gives CASSSGLHNEQFF.

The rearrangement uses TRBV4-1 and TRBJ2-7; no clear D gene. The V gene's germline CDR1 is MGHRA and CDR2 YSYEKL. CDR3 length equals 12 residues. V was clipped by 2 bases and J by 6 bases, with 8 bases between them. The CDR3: CASSQHRREQYF. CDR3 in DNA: TGCGCCAGCAGCCAACATAGACGCGAGCAGTACTTC.

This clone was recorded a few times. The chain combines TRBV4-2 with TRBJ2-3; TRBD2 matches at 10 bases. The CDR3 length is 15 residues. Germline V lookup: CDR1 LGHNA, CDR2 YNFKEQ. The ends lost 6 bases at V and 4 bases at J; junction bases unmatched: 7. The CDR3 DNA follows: TGTGCCAGCAGATTAGCGGGGGGCCCGGCAGATACGCAGTATTTT. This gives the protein CASRLAGGPADTQYF.

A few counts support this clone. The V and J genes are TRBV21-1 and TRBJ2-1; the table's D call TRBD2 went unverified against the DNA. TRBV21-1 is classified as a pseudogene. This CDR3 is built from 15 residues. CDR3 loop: CASSLGRGGQREQFF. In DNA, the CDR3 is TGTGCCAGCAGCCTGGGGCGGGGGGGCCAGCGTGAGCAGTTCTTC.

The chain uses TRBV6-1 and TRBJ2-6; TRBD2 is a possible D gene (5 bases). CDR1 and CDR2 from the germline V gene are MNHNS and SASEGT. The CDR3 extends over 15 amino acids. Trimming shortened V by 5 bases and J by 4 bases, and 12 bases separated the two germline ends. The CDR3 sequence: CASSSAGSGANVLTF. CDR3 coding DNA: TGTGCCAGCAGTTCGGCGGGTTCAGGGGCCAACGTCCTGACTTTC.

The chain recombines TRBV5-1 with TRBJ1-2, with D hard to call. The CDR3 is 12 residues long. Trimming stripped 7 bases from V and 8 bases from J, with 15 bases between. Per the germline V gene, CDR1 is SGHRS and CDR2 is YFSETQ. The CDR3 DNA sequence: TGCGCCAGCGGGAACGGGCCTGGAGGCTACACCTTC. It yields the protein CASGNGPGGYTF.

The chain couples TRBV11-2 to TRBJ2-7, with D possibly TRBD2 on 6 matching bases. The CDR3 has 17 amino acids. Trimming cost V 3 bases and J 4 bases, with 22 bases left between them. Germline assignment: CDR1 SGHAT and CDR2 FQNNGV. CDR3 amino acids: CASSLWPGVGNLYEQYF. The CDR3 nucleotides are TGTGCCAGCAGCTTGTGGCCGGGGGTAGGCAATCTTTACGAGCAGTACTTC. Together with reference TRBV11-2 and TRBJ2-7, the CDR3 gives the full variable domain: EAGVAQSPRYKIIEKRQSVAFWCNPISGHATLYWYQQILGQGPKLLIQFQNNGVVDDSQLPKDRFSAERLKGVDSTLKIQPAKLEDSAVYLCASSLWPGVGNLYEQYFGPGTRLTVT.

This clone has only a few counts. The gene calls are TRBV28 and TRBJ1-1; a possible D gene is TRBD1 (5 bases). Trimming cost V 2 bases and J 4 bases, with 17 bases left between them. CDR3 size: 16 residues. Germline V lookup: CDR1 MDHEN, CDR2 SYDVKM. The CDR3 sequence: CASSLMVGVGGTEAFF. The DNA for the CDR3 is TGTGCCAGCAGTTTAATGGTAGGGGTCGGGGGCACTGAAGCTTTCTTT.

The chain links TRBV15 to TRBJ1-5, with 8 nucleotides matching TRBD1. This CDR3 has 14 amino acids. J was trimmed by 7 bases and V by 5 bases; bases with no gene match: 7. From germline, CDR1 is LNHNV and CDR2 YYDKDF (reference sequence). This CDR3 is CATSHGQGGQPQHF. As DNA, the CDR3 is TGTGCCACCAGCCACGGACAGGGAGGCCAGCCCCAGCATTTT.

CDR3 sequence reads: CASSRGSQETQYF. The CDR3 DNA reads as TGTGCCAGCAGCCGCGGGTCGCAAGAGACCCAGTACTTC. The V gene is TRBV6-6, the J gene TRBJ2-5; D is possibly TRBD2 (5 bases). Trimming left V 6 bases short and J 2 bases short, with 10 bases between. The CDR3 loop spans 13 amino acids. Germline V gene data show CDR1 as MNHNY and CDR2 as SVGAGI (reference sequence).

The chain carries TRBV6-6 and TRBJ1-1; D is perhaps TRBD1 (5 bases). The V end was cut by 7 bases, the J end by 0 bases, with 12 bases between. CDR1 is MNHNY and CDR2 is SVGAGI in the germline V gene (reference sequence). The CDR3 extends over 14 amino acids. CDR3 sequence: CASTQGRLNTEAFF. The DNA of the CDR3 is TGTGCCAGCACCCAGGGACGGTTGAACACTGAAGCTTTCTTT.

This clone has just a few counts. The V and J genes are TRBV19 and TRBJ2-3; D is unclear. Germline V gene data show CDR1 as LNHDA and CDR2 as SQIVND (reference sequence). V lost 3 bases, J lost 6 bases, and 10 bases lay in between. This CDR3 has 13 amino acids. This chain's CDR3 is CASSIPPRDTQYF. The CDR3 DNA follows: TGTGCCAGTAGTATCCCCCCCAGGGATACGCAGTATTTT.

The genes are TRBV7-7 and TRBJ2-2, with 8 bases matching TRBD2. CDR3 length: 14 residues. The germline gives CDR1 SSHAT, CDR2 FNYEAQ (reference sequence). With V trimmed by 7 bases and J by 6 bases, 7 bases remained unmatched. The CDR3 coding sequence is TGTGCCAGCACCTTGACTAGCGCCGCCGGGGAGCTGTTTTTT. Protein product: CASTLTSAAGELFF.

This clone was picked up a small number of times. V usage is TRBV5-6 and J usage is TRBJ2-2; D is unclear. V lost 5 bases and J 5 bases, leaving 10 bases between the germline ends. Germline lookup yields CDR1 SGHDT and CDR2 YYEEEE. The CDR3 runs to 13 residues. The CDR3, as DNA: TGTGCCAGCAGGGGCCGGCGTACCGGGGAGCTGTTTTTT. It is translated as CASRGRRTGELFF.

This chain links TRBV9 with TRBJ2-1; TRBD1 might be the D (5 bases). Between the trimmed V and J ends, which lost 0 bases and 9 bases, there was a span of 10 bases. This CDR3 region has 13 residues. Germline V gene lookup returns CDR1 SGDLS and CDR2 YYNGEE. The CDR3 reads CASSVVLQGEQFF. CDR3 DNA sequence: TGTGCCAGCAGCGTAGTTCTTCAGGGTGAGCAGTTCTTC.

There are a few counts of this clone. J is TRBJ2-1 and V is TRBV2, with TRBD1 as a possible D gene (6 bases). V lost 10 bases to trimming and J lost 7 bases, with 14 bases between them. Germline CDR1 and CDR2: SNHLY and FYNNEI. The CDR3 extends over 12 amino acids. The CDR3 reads CAKGTTPNEQFF. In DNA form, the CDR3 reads TGTGCCAAGGGGACAACCCCGAATGAGCAGTTCTTC.

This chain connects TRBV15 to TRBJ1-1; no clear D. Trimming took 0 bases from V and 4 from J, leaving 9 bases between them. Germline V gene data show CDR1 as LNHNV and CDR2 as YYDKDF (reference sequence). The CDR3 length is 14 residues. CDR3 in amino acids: CATSRDRYGTEAFF. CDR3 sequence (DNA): TGTGCCACCAGCAGAGATAGGTACGGCACTGAAGCTTTCTTT. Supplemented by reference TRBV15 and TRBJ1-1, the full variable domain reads DAMVIQNPRYQVTQFGKPVTLSCSQTLNHNVMYWYQQKSSQAPKLLFHYYDKDFNNEADTPDNFQSRRPNTSFCFLDIRSPGLGDTAMYLCATSRDRYGTEAFFGQGTRLTVV.

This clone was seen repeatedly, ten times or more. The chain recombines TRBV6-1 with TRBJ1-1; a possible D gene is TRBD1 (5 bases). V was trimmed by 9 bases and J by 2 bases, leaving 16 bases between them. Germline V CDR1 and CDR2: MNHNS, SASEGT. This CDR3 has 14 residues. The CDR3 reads CASPRGGRNTEAFF. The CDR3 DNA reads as TGTGCCAGTCCCCGGGGCGGGAGAAACACTGAAGCTTTCTTT.

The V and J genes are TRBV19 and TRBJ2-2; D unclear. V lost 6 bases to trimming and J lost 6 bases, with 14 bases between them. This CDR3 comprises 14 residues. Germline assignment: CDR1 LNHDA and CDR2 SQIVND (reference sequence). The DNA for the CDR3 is TGTGCCAGTAGGATCGCCCGGCGTTCCGGGGAGCTGTTTTTT. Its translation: CASRIARRSGELFF. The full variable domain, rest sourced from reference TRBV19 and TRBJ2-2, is DGGITQSPKYLFRKEGQNVTLSCEQNLNHDAMYWYRQDPGQGLRLIYYSQIVNDFQKGDIAEGYSVSREKKESFPLTVTSAQKNPTAFYLCASRIARRSGELFFGEGSRLTVL.

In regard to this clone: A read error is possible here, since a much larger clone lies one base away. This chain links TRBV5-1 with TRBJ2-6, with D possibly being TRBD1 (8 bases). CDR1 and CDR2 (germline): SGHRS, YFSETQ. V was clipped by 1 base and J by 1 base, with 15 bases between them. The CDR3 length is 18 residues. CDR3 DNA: TGCGCCAGCAGCTTGCTAACAGGGGGGGGTTCTGGGGCCAACGTCCTGACTTTC. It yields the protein CASSLLTGGGSGANVLTF.